The text below deals with one TCR beta chain. Read data end 3 residues before the CDR3 end; the end is taken from the germline J gene. The data were obtained in a study of T cells in women clearing cervical HPV infection. Study-level background: Women with histologically confirmed HPV16-related CIN3 or worse, 2 with invasive cancer, served as cases. Case blood drawn at lesion detection; control blood after infection cleared. HLA type stays a possible confounder, typing being limited.

Trimming left V 6 bases short and J 1 base short, with 11 bases between. This CDR3 spans 13 amino acids. CDR1 SQVTM and CDR2 ANQGSEA come from the germline V gene. The data were produced by immunoSEQ multiplex PCR, yet TCRdb's version contains in-frame clones alone and is incomplete. Listed are 13,000 to 15,000 clones; about a fifth falls within the top ten. Sequences were obtained from blood buffy coat. This sequence joins TRBV29-1 and TRBJ2-3, with D possibly TRBD2 on 5 matching bases. This sequence was found in a woman aged 18 to 75 with a cervical HPV16 infection that either progressed to CIN3+ or cleared (not recorded which). CDR3 region: CSVRGAGTDTQYF. CDR3 DNA, as far as it was read: TGCAGCGTCCGTGGAGCGGGCACAGATACG.